The 5 T cell receptor beta chains presented below share a single source sample, sequenced in a study of tumor-infiltrating lymphocytes in localized non-small cell lung cancer (dated by TCRdb to the early 2020s). Library generation was performed with the immunoSEQ multiplex PCR assay. The immuneACCESS repertoire file appears here via TCRdb, limited to in-frame rearrangements. These files lack a portion of the clones; in checked studies, under half of the deficit traces to unresolved V genes, and the cause of the others is not known. The sample profile shows about 10,000 clones; roughly 70% of them were found once. The biggest ten clones account for around 21% of the sample. Sequencing input: lung tumor tissue. Source of these receptors: a human donor with non-small cell lung cancer.

The chain employs TRBV5-1 and TRBJ1-3, with 8 bases fitting TRBD1. Germline loops: CDR1 SGHRS, CDR2 YFSETQ. Losses at the gene ends were 1 base for V and 4 bases for J; bases not matched to a gene: 4. CDR3 length equals 15 residues. The CDR3 here is CASSLTGQVGNTIYF. The CDR3 nucleotides read TGCGCCAGCAGCTTGACGGGACAGGTCGGAAACACCATATATTTT. Complete variable domain (other parts from reference TRBV5-1 and TRBJ1-3): KAGVTQTPRYLIKTRGQQVTLSCSPISGHRSVSWYQQTPGQGLQFLFEYFSETQRNKGNFPGRFSGRQFSNSRSEMNVSTLELGDSALYLCASSLTGQVGNTIYFGEGSWLTVV.

The CDR3 sequence: CAWSYRRETQYF. DNA for the CDR3: TGTGCCTGGAGTTATAGGAGGGAGACCCAGTACTTC. The chain is built from TRBV30 and TRBJ2-5, with D possibly being TRBD2 (5 bases). The CDR3 runs to 12 residues. Trimming cost V 2 bases and J 5 bases, with 9 bases left between them. CDR1 and CDR2 (germline): GTSNPN, SVGIG (reference sequence).

This sequence joins TRBV12-5 and TRBJ2-5; 12 bases are a match to TRBD1. The length of the CDR3 is 18 residues. In germline, CDR1 is LGHNT, CDR2 FRNRAP. V lost 1 base and J lost 2; bases outside the gene matches: 8. The CDR3 DNA reads TGTGCTAGTGGTTTGGATTGGTGGGACAGGGGGCATCAAGAGACCCAGTACTTC. Residues: CASGLDWWDRGHQETQYF.

The V call is TRBV29-1, the J call TRBJ2-1; 11 nucleotides agree with TRBD2. The trim removed 0 bases at V and 4 bases at J, leaving 5 bases unmatched. The CDR3 length is 16 residues. The germline V gene has CDR1 SQVTM and CDR2 ANQGSEA. In nucleotides, the CDR3 is TGCAGCGTTGAAGATCCTAGCGGGGGGAGTTACAATGAGCAGTTCTTC. This codes for CSVEDPSGGSYNEQFF.

V gene TRBV7-9 combines with J gene TRBJ1-4; D is possibly TRBD1 (5 bases). Trimming took off 0 bases at V and 10 bases at J, with 18 bases between the two ends. This CDR3 is built from 16 residues. Germline V lookup: CDR1 SEHNR, CDR2 FQNEAQ (reference sequence). The CDR3 region has the DNA TGTGCCAGCAGCTTAGCGACGGGACCGGGTCTCCGAAAACTGTTTTTT. This translates into CASSLATGPGLRKLFF.